The 8 T cell receptor beta chains listed next were all sequenced from one sample in a study of blood T cell repertoires in COVID-19. Produced via immunoSEQ multiplex PCR; TCRdb's table is partial and in-frame only. Altogether under 200,000 clones are present, approximately 80% being singletons, with the ten largest covering about 7.8%. Material: peripheral blood. Receptors originate from a man in his sixties with acute or convalescent COVID-19.

This chain uses TRBV4-1 with TRBJ2-1; TRBD1 matches 7 bases. Trimming took 0 bases from V and 7 from J; bases not matched to a gene: 6. Germline V CDR1 and CDR2: MGHRA, YSYEKL. The CDR3 runs to 15 residues. CDR3 DNA sequence: TGCGCCAGCAGCCAAGAACAGGGGTACCCTAATGAGCAGTTCTTC. Its translation is CASSQEQGYPNEQFF.

The rearrangement joins TRBV29-1 to TRBJ1-2; D gene ambiguous. V was pared by 5 bases and J by 1 base, with 11 bases between. The CDR3 has 13 residues. CDR1 SQVTM and CDR2 ANQGSEA come from the germline V gene. The chain's CDR3 is CSVKTTGNYGYTF. The CDR3 region has the DNA TGCAGCGTTAAAACAACGGGTAACTATGGCTACACCTTC.

The chain joins TRBV29-1 to TRBJ1-2; 7 bases map to TRBD1. Trimming at V came to 4 bases and at J to 8 bases, leaving 7 bases not matched to a gene. Germline V lookup: CDR1 SQVTM, CDR2 ANQGSEA. The CDR3 runs to 12 residues. The chain's CDR3 is CSVASGGKGYTF. The CDR3 nucleotides are TGCAGCGTTGCTTCAGGGGGGAAAGGCTACACCTTC. The whole variable domain, filled in from reference TRBV29-1 and TRBJ1-2, reads SAVISQKPSRDICQRGTSLTIQCQVDSQVTMMFWYRQQPGQSLTLIATANQGSEATYESGFVIDKFPISRPNLTFSTLTVSNMSPEDSSIYLCSVASGGKGYTFGSGTRLTVV.

The chain recombines TRBV7-2 with TRBJ2-7; 7 bases are a match to TRBD1. Losses at the gene ends were 4 bases for V and 5 bases for J; bases not matched to a gene: 8. CDR3 size: 14 residues. The germline CDR1 and CDR2 sequences are SGHTA and FQGNSA. The CDR3 DNA reads as TGTGCCAGCAGCTCCCGGGACAGTCTTGACGAGCAGTACTTC. Residues: CASSSRDSLDEQYF. Combining the CDR3 with reference TRBV7-2 and TRBJ2-7 gives the whole variable domain GAGVSQSPSNKVTEKGKDVELRCDPISGHTALYWYRQSLGQGLEFLIYFQGNSAPDKSGLPSDRFSAERTGGSVSTLTIQRTQQEDSAVYLCASSSRDSLDEQYFGPGTRLTVT.

The CDR3 loop reads CASSLVSGLGNEQFF. The DNA of the CDR3 is TGTGCCAGCAGCTTAGTATCCGGGTTGGGCAATGAGCAGTTCTTC. The chain recombines TRBV7-3 with TRBJ2-1; no firm D call. CDR3 length: 15 amino acids. V was shortened by 2 bases and J by 6 bases, with 14 bases between the two germline ends. CDR1 SGHTA and CDR2 FQGTGA come from the germline V gene.

This CDR3 is CASSPQGLSNEKLFF. The CDR3 region has the DNA TGTGCCAGCAGCCCACAGGGTCTATCTAATGAAAAACTGTTTTTT. The chain joins TRBV9 to TRBJ1-4; D is possibly TRBD1 (6 bases). V lost 4 bases, J lost 3 bases, and 13 bases lay in between. The germline V gene encodes CDR1 SGDLS and CDR2 YYNGEE. The CDR3 extends over 15 amino acids.

This clone was counted many times. This rearrangement joins TRBV19 to TRBJ1-5, with D possibly matching TRBD1 (5 bases). The germline CDR1 and CDR2 sequences are LNHDA and SQIVND (reference sequence). The CDR3 sequence is 14 residues long. Trimming stripped 1 base from V and 3 bases from J, with 7 bases between. CDR3 in DNA: TGTGCCAGTAGTATAGGACAGTCCAATCAGCCCCAGCATTTT. This sequence encodes CASSIGQSNQPQHF.

This chain connects TRBV7-2 to TRBJ2-2, with a tentative D call TRBD2 (5 bases). The germline V and J ends were trimmed by 5 bases and 2 bases, with 9 bases remaining between them. The CDR3 sequence is 14 residues long. CDR1 is SGHTA and CDR2 is FQGNSA in the germline V gene. DNA for the CDR3: TGTGCCAGCAGCGCCGGGATAAACACCGGGGAGCTGTTTTTT. It specifies CASSAGINTGELFF.